This TCR beta chain was profiled in a study of sequential checkpoint blockade in melanoma. Study overall: Roughly 20 patients had matched tumor biopsies before treatment and at week 13 after nivolumab or ipilimumab alone.

This clone was recorded many times. Its specificity is unknown. Libraries were prepared by immunoSEQ multiplex PCR; TCRdb keeps only in-frame clonotypes and omits some of them. Of 6,000 to 8,000 clones in the sample, 20% were seen once. Points from the study as a whole: Pretreatment TIL clonality tracked with response in the nivolumab-first arm.

Noted treatment: randomized to nivolumab then ipilimumab (arm A) or the reverse (arm B). Sequenced here: tumor tissue (inferred from file names), sampled from a patient given nivolumab and ipilimumab in sequence. The receptor comes from a human donor with melanoma.

CDR3 region: CASSRYRDSHTGELFF. The DNA for the CDR3 is TGTGCCAGCAGCCGATACCGGGACAGTCACACCGGGGAGCTGTTTTTT. The chain carries TRBV11-3 and TRBJ2-2; 7 nucleotides align to TRBD1. V lost 5 bases, J lost 3 bases, and 9 bases stayed unmatched. The CDR3 is made up of 16 amino acids. CDR1 and CDR2 (germline): SGHNT, YENEEA.